Below, 20 T cell receptor beta chains from the same sample are listed, as sequenced in a study of T cells in Graves' hyperthyroidism and ophthalmopathy. RNA transcripts provided the source from which TCR beta CDR3 regions were amplified. The HTBI primer set drove a first-round RT-PCR of the TCR CDR3. TCRdb used MiXCR to reprocess the multiplex PCR reads, holding one entry per CDR3 protein. The sample contains roughly 180,000 distinct CDR3 sequences, over 15% of which appear only once. Material for sequencing was blood. All receptors derive from a woman in her forties or fifties with Graves' hyperthyroidism.

This clonotype was seen repeatedly, ten times or more. The gene calls are TRBV7-2 and TRBJ2-7; 9 bases agree with TRBD2. V lost 10 bases to trimming and J lost 3 bases; unmatched junction nucleotides: 10. CDR1 and CDR2 from the germline V gene are SGHTA and FQGNSA. This CDR3 spans 14 amino acids. The CDR3 region is CATPLAGENYEQYF. The CDR3 DNA reads as TGTGCCACCCCATTAGCGGGGGAGAACTACGAGCAGTACTTC.

This clonotype showed up many times. The chain joins TRBV28 to TRBJ2-1; TRBD2 agrees at 8 bases. The germline V gene encodes CDR1 MDHEN and CDR2 SYDVKM. The CDR3 runs 17 residues. The V gene end was trimmed by 2 bases and the J gene end by 1 base; junction bases not matched to a gene: 7. The CDR3 nucleotides are TGTGCCAGCAGTTTAAGTCCACCGGGAGGGTCCTACAATGAGCAGTTCTTC. Translating gives CASSLSPPGGSYNEQFF.

A few counts support this clonotype. The CDR3 sequence is CASSPRQGRTEAFF. Written as DNA, the CDR3 is TGTGCCAGCAGCCCACGACAAGGACGCACTGAAGCTTTCTTT. This rearrangement joins TRBV9 to TRBJ1-1; D uncertain. The germline V gene has CDR1 SGDLS and CDR2 YYNGEE. Deletions cut 4 bases from V and 4 bases from J, with 14 bases between. This CDR3 region has 14 residues.

This clonotype counts as medium-sized. This sequence joins TRBV7-8 and TRBJ1-1; D remains unclear. CDR3 size: 14 residues. CDR1 is SGHVS and CDR2 is FQNEAQ in the germline V gene. V was clipped by 5 bases and J by 5 bases, with 15 bases between them. The DNA for the CDR3 is TGTGCCAGCAGCAGAACAGAGGGCCGGACTGAAGCTTTCTTT. It translates to CASSRTEGRTEAFF. Full variable domain (outside the CDR3, taken from reference TRBV7-8 and TRBJ1-1): GAGVSQSPRYKVAKRGQDVALRCDPISGHVSLFWYQQALGQGPEFLTYFQNEAQLDKSGLPSDRFFAERPEGSVSTLKIQRTQQEDSAVYLCASSRTEGRTEAFFGQGTRLTVV.

In its sample, this clonotype was seen a few times. The rearrangement links TRBV16 to TRBJ2-1; a weak D match, TRBD2 (7 bases). Trimming took 5 bases from V and 15 from J, leaving 20 bases between them. This CDR3 is built from 13 residues. Germline assignment: CDR1 KGHSY and CDR2 FQNENV. CDR3 in DNA: TGTGCCAGCAGCGAAGTCGCCTTGGGGGGGCCGTTCTTC. Its protein is CASSEVALGGPFF.

The chain employs TRBV6-5 and TRBJ1-2; a possible D gene is TRBD1 (6 bases). The CDR3 contains 15 residues. V gave up 0 bases and J gave up 3 bases, with 11 bases separating them. Germline V gene sequence: CDR1 MNHEY, CDR2 SVGAGI. CDR3 sequence reads: CASSYSYRVDYGYTF. The CDR3 DNA is TGTGCCAGCAGTTACTCCTACAGGGTTGACTATGGCTACACCTTC.

This clonotype occurred many times. The chain couples TRBV12-3 or TRBV12-4 to TRBJ2-3; a weak D match, TRBD2 (6 bases). The CDR3 is 12 amino acids. Deletions cut 7 bases from V and 6 bases from J, with 11 bases between. DNA for the CDR3: TGTGCCAGCACCAAGGCGGGGGATACGCAGTATTTT. It is translated as CASTKAGDTQYF.

This clonotype has a count of ten or more. The chain combines TRBV29-1 with TRBJ2-7; D gene ambiguous. The CDR3 is 13 amino acids. Germline V gene lookup returns CDR1 SQVTM and CDR2 ANQGSEA. The ends were cut back, 7 bases at V and 5 bases at J, with 18 bases in the middle. The CDR3 DNA is TGCAGCGCACTTGGGGTTACTTTCCACGAGCAGTACTTC. This encodes CSALGVTFHEQYF.

This clonotype was counted a few times. The chain uses TRBV11-2 and TRBJ2-7, with D perhaps matching TRBD1 (5 bases). Germline V gene sequence: CDR1 SGHAT, CDR2 FQNNGV. CDR3 length equals 18 residues. V was shortened by 3 bases and J by 1 base, with 22 bases between the two germline ends. Here the CDR3 DNA reads TGTGCCAGCAGCTTGGGATGGGCGACAGAGACTCCGTCCTACGAGCAGTACTTC. Translating gives CASSLGWATETPSYEQYF.

This chain links TRBV5-1 with TRBJ2-3; tentative D call: TRBD2 (7 bases). Germline V gene data show CDR1 as SGHRS and CDR2 as YFSETQ. CDR3 length: 15 amino acids. The ends were cut back, 0 bases at V and 4 bases at J, with 12 bases in the middle. CDR3 DNA: TGCGCCAGCAGCTTGGCAGGGAGGGGGTCAGATACGCAGTATTTT. Protein: CASSLAGRGSDTQYF.

The chain couples TRBV28 to TRBJ1-1; tentative D call: TRBD1 (5 bases). Germline-derived CDR1 and CDR2 are MDHEN and SYDVKM. This CDR3 has 14 residues. The germline V and J ends were trimmed by 5 bases and 3 bases, with 13 bases remaining between them. CDR3 amino acids: CASSPLTRDTEAFF. For the CDR3, the DNA is TGTGCCAGCAGTCCCCTCACCAGGGACACTGAAGCTTTCTTT.

This clonotype was counted a few times. The chain carries TRBV20-1 and TRBJ1-4; 8 nucleotides align to TRBD1. CDR3 length equals 12 residues. CDR1 DFQATT and CDR2 SNEGSKA come from the germline V gene (reference sequence). The DNA for the CDR3 is TGCAGCGGACAGGGTACTAATGAAAAACTGTTTTTT. Protein sequence: CSGQGTNEKLFF.

This chain uses TRBV7-9 with TRBJ1-6; tentative D call: TRBD1 (6 bases). The germline V gene has CDR1 SEHNR and CDR2 FQNEAQ (reference sequence). The CDR3 totals 15 residues. V was shortened by 1 base and J by 6 bases, with 10 bases between the two germline ends. The CDR3 loop reads CASSLVTGPNSPLHF. The CDR3 DNA reads TGTGCCAGCAGCTTAGTGACAGGTCCTAATTCACCCCTCCACTTT.

In its sample, this clonotype was seen a few times. The chain uses TRBV19 and TRBJ1-4; 8 bases align to TRBD1. This CDR3 region has 14 residues. From germline, CDR1 is LNHDA and CDR2 SQIVND (reference sequence). Trimming cost V 6 bases and J 4 bases; bases outside gene matches: 4. CDR3: CASRRGQVNEKLFF. The CDR3 DNA follows: TGTGCCAGTAGAAGGGGACAGGTTAATGAAAAACTGTTTTTT.

This clonotype was counted ten times or more. V and J are TRBV12-3 or TRBV12-4 and TRBJ1-1, with D possibly matching TRBD1 (6 bases). V lost 3 bases and J lost 5, with 13 bases in between. CDR3 length equals 14 residues. The CDR3 protein is CASSFGGAGTEAFF. The CDR3 DNA sequence: TGTGCCAGCAGTTTCGGGGGCGCGGGAACTGAAGCTTTCTTT.

This clonotype has more than one count but fewer than ten. The chain has TRBV14 and TRBJ2-1; D unresolved. V dropped 4 bases and J dropped 7 bases, with 11 bases sitting between them. The CDR3 has 13 amino acids. Germline V gene data show CDR1 as SGHDN and CDR2 as FVKESK. CDR3 residues: CASSPDGWNEQFF. DNA of the CDR3: TGTGCCAGCAGCCCGGACGGGTGGAATGAGCAGTTCTTC.

This clonotype was recorded at least ten times. The chain joins TRBV19 to TRBJ1-2; TRBD1 matches at 8 bases. Germline V lookup: CDR1 LNHDA, CDR2 SQIVND (reference sequence). V was pared by 5 bases and J by 3 bases, with 5 bases of the junction left unmatched. CDR3 length: 14 amino acids. The CDR3 DNA reads as TGTGCCAGTAGTGGACAGGGCCTGCACTATGGCTACACCTTC. Translated, it gives CASSGQGLHYGYTF.

The chain combines TRBV7-9 with TRBJ1-1; no firm D call. With 0 bases removed from V and 1 base from J, the gap between germline ends came to 9 bases. Germline assignment: CDR1 SEHNR and CDR2 FQNEAQ (reference sequence). The CDR3 totals 15 residues. CDR3 sequence (DNA): TGTGCCAGCAGCTTAGCGGCTGGGAGGAACACTGAAGCTTTCTTT. As protein: CASSLAAGRNTEAFF.

V and J are TRBV28 and TRBJ2-7; D not certain. V was trimmed by 8 bases and J by 2 bases, leaving 10 bases between them. The CDR3 is made up of 12 amino acids. CDR1 MDHEN and CDR2 SYDVKM come from the germline V gene. This CDR3 is CASGSSTYEQYF. As DNA, the CDR3 is TGTGCCAGCGGATCCAGTACCTACGAGCAGTACTTC.

This chain connects TRBV20-1 to TRBJ1-6; weak D call: TRBD1 (5 bases). The V gene's germline CDR1 is DFQATT and CDR2 SNEGSKA (reference sequence). This CDR3 contains 12 residues. Trimming pared 3 bases from V and 9 bases from J, leaving 9 bases between. The CDR3 coding sequence is TGCAGTGCTAGGGACATTGGTTCACCCCTCCACTTT. Encoded protein: CSARDIGSPLHF.